This entry lists 27 T cell receptor beta chains sequenced from one sample in a study of CD8 T cells in ankylosing spondylitis. TCRdb redid the calling of the 5' RACE reads with MiXCR, one entry per CDR3 protein. The sample has some 71,000 distinct CDR3 sequences; about 5.2% are singletons. The sample taken for sequencing was blood, either unsorted or a sorted T cell fraction (not recorded which). The receptors were sampled from a male donor with ankylosing spondylitis or in good health (not recorded which).

In this sample, this clonotype turned up many times. The CDR3 loop reads CASSLAGDGQPQHF. The CDR3 nucleotides are TGCGCCAGCAGCTTGGCGGGGGACGGTCAGCCCCAGCATTTT. The gene calls are TRBV5-1 and TRBJ1-5, with a possible D match to TRBD1 (5 bases). The germline V and J ends were trimmed by 0 bases and 6 bases, with 10 bases remaining between them. Germline loops: CDR1 SGHRS, CDR2 YFSETQ. This CDR3 is 14 amino acids long.

Regarding this clonotype: A read error may produce the germline difference seen at one junction end. In DNA, the CDR3 is TGTGCCCGCAGCTTTGGACAGGGCACTGAAGCTTTCTTT. It yields the protein CARSFGQGTEAFF. The chain has TRBV7-3 and TRBJ1-1, with 8 positions matching TRBD1. From germline, CDR1 is SGHTA and CDR2 FQGTGA. CDR3 length: 13 residues.

This clonotype appeared many times. The rearrangement links TRBV27 to TRBJ2-5; 14 bases fit TRBD2. The CDR3 has 16 amino acids. Germline CDR1 is MNHEY and CDR2 is SMNVEV (reference sequence). V dropped 5 bases and J dropped 5; count of bases not matched to a gene: 7. CDR3 in amino acids: CASSPRTSGGMETQYF. In nucleotides, the CDR3 is TGTGCCAGCAGTCCCCGGACTAGCGGGGGGATGGAGACCCAGTACTTC.

There are many counts of this clonotype. The genes are TRBV20-1 and TRBJ2-3; 9 bases match TRBD1. The CDR3 contains 14 residues. V lost 5 bases to trimming and J lost 4 bases; unmatched junction nucleotides: 7. Germline V gene sequence: CDR1 DFQATT, CDR2 SNEGSKA (reference sequence). Here the CDR3 reads CSADRTGAADTQYF. Written as DNA, the CDR3 is TGCAGTGCTGACCGGACAGGGGCGGCAGATACGCAGTATTTT.

The chain combines TRBV7-6 with TRBJ1-2; D remains unclear. CDR3 length: 13 amino acids. The V gene lost 1 base and the J gene lost 4 bases, with 7 bases spanning the gap. Germline CDR1 SGHVS, CDR2 FNYEAQ. CDR3 DNA: TGTGCCAGCAGCTTAGGGTCGATCTATGGCTACACCTTC. This encodes CASSLGSIYGYTF.

This clonotype occurred many times. V and J are TRBV7-2 and TRBJ2-1, with 11 nucleotides matching TRBD2. Germline trimming cut 5 bases from V and 4 bases from J; bases unmatched to any gene: 4. The CDR3 extends over 15 amino acids. Per germline, CDR1 SGHTA and CDR2 FQGNSA. CDR3 sequence (DNA): TGTGCCAGCAGCATTAGCGGGGGGGCTTACAATGAGCAGTTCTTC. This translates into CASSISGGAYNEQFF.

Note on this clonotype: Just one base apart from a much larger clone, this may be a read error. The CDR3 loop reads CASSSDPGSDYVYTF. The CDR3 nucleotides are TGCGCCAGCAGCTCGGACCCAGGGTCCGACTATGTCTACACCTTC. This sequence joins TRBV5-1 and TRBJ1-2; D is perhaps TRBD1 (5 bases). There are 15 residues in the CDR3. The germline V gene has CDR1 SGHRS and CDR2 YFSETQ.

This clonotype came up many times. This chain joins TRBV15 and TRBJ2-3; D is perhaps TRBD1 (5 bases). Germline V gives CDR1 LNHNV, CDR2 YYDKDF (reference sequence). V gave up 0 bases and J gave up 1 base, with 8 bases separating them. The CDR3 consists of 15 residues. CDR3 residues: CATSRDGAGTDTQYF. The CDR3 DNA is TGTGCCACCAGCAGAGATGGGGCGGGCACAGATACGCAGTATTTT.

J is TRBJ1-2 and V is TRBV6-1; D is perhaps TRBD1 (6 bases). V dropped 5 bases and J dropped 3 bases, with 22 bases sitting between them. The germline gives CDR1 MNHNS, CDR2 SASEGT. This CDR3 spans 17 amino acids. CDR3 residues: CASSPSDWGPTDYGYTF. CDR3 nucleotide sequence: TGTGCCAGCAGTCCATCTGACTGGGGGCCCACGGACTATGGCTACACCTTC.

At least ten counts were recorded for this clonotype. This may stem from a read error, because a much larger clone lies one nucleotide away. V and J are TRBV6-5 and TRBJ1-5, with no clear D. The CDR3 covers 13 residues. Germline values: CDR1 MNHEY, CDR2 SVGAGI. Trimming removed 4 bases at V and 0 bases at J, with 4 bases between. This chain's CDR3 is CASSFNSNQPQHF. The DNA of the CDR3 is TGTGCCAGCAGTTTTAATAGCAATCAGCCCCAGCATTTT.

There are many counts of this clonotype. The chain uses TRBV20-1 and TRBJ2-1; D gene uncertain. The CDR3 has 13 amino acids. The V end was cut by 5 bases, the J end by 8 bases, with 16 bases between. Germline-derived CDR1 and CDR2 are DFQATT and SNEGSKA (reference sequence). The CDR3 coding sequence is TGCAGTGCTTTTTGGTTTGTTGGGGATGAGCAGTTCTTC. Translated: CSAFWFVGDEQFF.

In this sample, this clonotype turned up many times. This chain links TRBV12-3 or TRBV12-4 with TRBJ1-6, with D possibly being TRBD1 (6 bases). Trimming stripped 3 bases from V and 8 bases from J, with 11 bases between. This CDR3 region has 14 residues. In nucleotides, the CDR3 is TGTGCCAGCAGTTTGCAGGGGCTTTATTCACCCCTCCACTTT. It translates to CASSLQGLYSPLHF.

This clonotype was recorded many times. This chain joins TRBV20-1 and TRBJ2-1, with D possibly being TRBD1 (5 bases). CDR1 is DFQATT, CDR2 SNEGSKA, per germline (reference sequence). The ends were cut back, 0 bases at V and 7 bases at J, with 10 bases in the middle. CDR3 length: 13 amino acids. The CDR3 DNA is TGCAGTGCTAGAGATCTAAGGGGTAATGAGCAGTTCTTC. Protein sequence: CSARDLRGNEQFF.

This clonotype was observed many times. This rearrangement joins TRBV10-3 to TRBJ2-3, with D tentatively TRBD2 (6 bases). The CDR3 runs 15 residues. The V and J ends lost 0 bases and 2 bases respectively, with 9 bases between them. Germline V gene lookup returns CDR1 ENHRY and CDR2 SYGVKD. CDR3 bases: TGTGCCATCAGTGAGTCGGGACTCTCCACAGATACGCAGTATTTT. As protein: CAISESGLSTDTQYF.

The table lists this clonotype with many counts. The chain combines TRBV5-7 with TRBJ2-1, with a weak D call TRBD1 (5 bases). TRBV5-7 qualifies as an ORF whose function is uncertain. This CDR3 is 16 amino acids long. V lost 4 bases and J 5 bases, leaving 19 bases between the germline ends. CDR3 nucleotide sequence: TGTGCCAGCAGCCCCTACAGGAGTCGGGCGGACAATGAGCAGTTCTTC. It encodes CASSPYRSRADNEQFF.

The sample holds many counts of this clonotype. The chain couples TRBV5-8 to TRBJ1-2, with 7 bases fitting TRBD1. This CDR3 spans 13 amino acids. CDR1 is SGHTS and CDR2 is YDEGEE in the germline V gene. The V segment lost 4 bases and the J segment 4 bases; nucleotides outside the gene matches: 4. In DNA form, the CDR3 reads TGTGCCAGCAGCCGACAGGGTTCCTATGGCTACACCTTC. It codes for CASSRQGSYGYTF.

This clonotype was seen many times. This chain joins TRBV6-5 and TRBJ2-7; tentative D call: TRBD1 (5 bases). The germline V and J ends were trimmed by 4 bases and 3 bases, with 16 bases remaining between them. CDR1 is MNHEY, CDR2 SVGAGI, per germline. This CDR3 is built from 15 residues. CDR3 in amino acids: CASSWGTDSYYEQYF. The CDR3 DNA is TGTGCCAGCAGTTGGGGAACAGACAGTTACTACGAGCAGTACTTC.

This clonotype was recorded many times. The chain couples TRBV28 to TRBJ2-7; 8 bases line up with TRBD2. After removal of 1 base from V and 4 bases from J, the junction contained 6 bases not matched to a gene. Germline V gene lookup returns CDR1 MDHEN and CDR2 SYDVKM. The CDR3 spans 15 residues. CDR3 nucleotides: TGTGCCAGCAGTTTATCGGGGGGGTTGAGATACGAGCAGTACTTC. It encodes CASSLSGGLRYEQYF.

This clonotype was detected many times. The chain links TRBV3-2 to TRBJ1-4; TRBD1 is the table's D call and was not checked against the DNA. TRBV3-2 is designated a pseudogene. CDR3 length: 14 residues. The CDR3 spells CASSPIGAGEKLFF. CDR3 nucleotide sequence: TGTGCCAGCAGCCCGATCGGGGCGGGGGAAAAACTGTTTTTT.

The gene calls are TRBV27 and TRBJ1-1; D perhaps matches TRBD1 (6 bases). V lost 5 bases, J lost 5 bases, and 12 bases lay in between. Germline CDR1 and CDR2: MNHEY and SMNVEV (reference sequence). The CDR3 consists of 13 residues. The chain's CDR3 is CASSLTQGTEAFF. The CDR3 DNA is TGTGCCAGCAGTCTTACTCAGGGGACTGAAGCTTTCTTT.

This clonotype was seen at least ten times. The gene calls are TRBV13 and TRBJ1-1; D may be TRBD1 (6 bases). This CDR3 has 16 residues. Germline V CDR1 and CDR2: PRHDT, FYEKMQ (reference sequence). V lost 0 bases to trimming and J lost 0 bases, with 11 bases between them. CDR3 sequence (DNA): TGTGCCAGCAGCTTAGGGGACAGCCAGTTGAACACTGAAGCTTTCTTT. Its protein is CASSLGDSQLNTEAFF.

This clonotype has a handful of counts. This sequence joins TRBV7-9 and TRBJ2-3; D remains ambiguous. Germline CDR1 reads SEHNR; CDR2 reads FQNEAQ (reference sequence). Trimming pared 0 bases from V and 0 bases from J, leaving 7 bases between. CDR3 length: 15 amino acids. DNA of the CDR3: TGTGCCAGCAGCTTAGCCGGGTTTAGCACAGATACGCAGTATTTT. It specifies CASSLAGFSTDTQYF.

Of note for this clonotype: A much larger clone is a single base away; this may be a read error. The V and J genes are TRBV14 and TRBJ1-4; D unclear. The V end lost 1 base, the J end lost 9 bases, and 9 bases lay between the germline ends. The CDR3 sequence is 13 residues long. CDR1 is SGHDN, CDR2 FVKESK, per germline. The CDR3 coding sequence is TGTGCCAGCAGCCAAGGTGGGCGCAAAAAACTGTTTTTT. Encoded protein: CASSQGGRKKLFF. Full variable domain (remainder filled in from reference TRBV14 and TRBJ1-4): EAGVTQFPSHSVIEKGQTVTLRCDPISGHDNLYWYRRVMGKEIKFLLHFVKESKQDESGMPNNRFLAERTGGTYSTLKVQPAELEDSGVYFCASSQGGRKKLFFGSGTQLSVL.

In its sample, this clonotype was seen many times. This chain connects TRBV29-1 to TRBJ2-1; the D gene could be TRBD1 or TRBD2 (5 bases each). The CDR3 is made up of 12 amino acids. CDR1 and CDR2 (germline): SQVTM, ANQGSEA. V was trimmed by 2 bases and J by 8 bases, leaving 10 bases between them. The CDR3 loop is CSVEYGGHEQFF. The CDR3, as DNA: TGCAGCGTTGAATATGGGGGACATGAGCAGTTCTTC.

This clonotype was found many times. The DNA for the CDR3 is TGCAGTGCTAGAAAGGGGCAGGGTCCCTACGAGCAGTACTTC. It encodes CSARKGQGPYEQYF. The genes are TRBV20-1 and TRBJ2-7; D is possibly TRBD1 (5 bases). Trimming took 2 bases from V and 2 from J, leaving 13 bases between them. Germline V gene lookup returns CDR1 DFQATT and CDR2 SNEGSKA (reference sequence). This CDR3 region has 14 residues.

For this clonotype: At one boundary the junction diverges from the germline segment, which might be a read error. The rearrangement links TRBV20-1 to TRBJ2-7; D gene ambiguous. Germline CDR1 and CDR2: DFQATT and SNEGSKA (reference sequence). This CDR3 is 19 amino acids long. For the CDR3, the DNA is TGCAGTGTTAGAGGCCAGTTTACGGGCCTGGCGATCTTAACCTACGAGCAGTACTTC. Translating it yields CSVRGQFTGLAILTYEQYF.

About this clonotype: One end of the junction does not line up with germline, which may come from a read error. The CDR3 region is CASSQDEYSNRPQHF. The CDR3 region has the DNA TGCGCCAGCAGCCAGGACGAATATAGCAATCGGCCCCAGCATTTT. V gene TRBV4-1 combines with J gene TRBJ1-5; D remains unclear. The CDR3 sequence is 15 residues long. Germline V gene sequence: CDR1 MGHRA, CDR2 YSYEKL.